One sample yielded the 19 T cell receptor beta chains listed below, sequenced in a study of blood T cell repertoires in COVID-19. The table came from immunoSEQ multiplex PCR; TCRdb's copy has only in-frame clones and leaves some out. The sample carries roughly 170,000 clones, 85% to 90% recorded once. The sequenced sample consisted of peripheral blood. These receptors were taken from a man in his 70s with active or convalescent COVID-19.

This sequence joins TRBV5-1 and TRBJ2-1; 9 bases match TRBD2. Germline trimming cut 0 bases from V and 2 bases from J; bases unmatched to any gene: 3. The CDR3 is 16 residues long. CDR1 is SGHRS and CDR2 is YFSETQ in the germline V gene. The CDR3 DNA reads as TGCGCCAGCAGCTTGGGAGTAGCGGGAGCCTACAATGAGCAGTTCTTC. Translation gives CASSLGVAGAYNEQFF.

The chain links TRBV7-2 to TRBJ2-1, with 8 bases aligning to TRBD1. This CDR3 region has 14 residues. The V gene end was trimmed by 5 bases and the J gene end by 8 bases; junction bases not matched to a gene: 8. The germline V gene has CDR1 SGHTA and CDR2 FQGNSA. The CDR3 DNA reads as TGTGCCAGCAGCCGGCGGACAGGGACGTATGAGCAGTTCTTC. Its protein product is CASSRRTGTYEQFF.

This sequence joins TRBV5-8 and TRBJ1-2; D remains unclear. V was cut by 1 base and J by 8 bases, with 12 bases left in between. Germline CDR1 reads SGHTS; CDR2 reads YDEGEE. The CDR3 has 13 residues. CDR3 residues: CASSLRPTRGYTF. The CDR3 region has the DNA TGTGCCAGCAGCTTGCGGCCCACGCGGGGCTACACCTTC.

V usage is TRBV7-8 and J usage is TRBJ1-6, with no clear D. This CDR3 has 15 amino acids. Trimming left V 2 bases short and J 5 bases short, with 10 bases between. Germline assignment: CDR1 SGHVS and CDR2 FQNEAQ. Here the CDR3 reads CASSLRSGNNSPLHF. The CDR3 nucleotides read TGTGCCAGCAGCTTACGGTCCGGGAATAATTCACCCCTCCACTTT.

V and J are TRBV19 and TRBJ1-5, with 9 positions matching TRBD1. The CDR3 loop spans 18 amino acids. V trimming: 7 bases; J trimming: 2 bases; junction bases outside the gene matches: 15. Germline-derived CDR1 and CDR2 are LNHDA and SQIVND (reference sequence). The CDR3 DNA reads TGTGCCAGTAACCCGGGACAGGGTACCGCAACCGGCAATCAGCCCCAGCATTTT. Protein product: CASNPGQGTATGNQPQHF.

The chain couples TRBV7-2 to TRBJ1-2; D is undetermined. Per the germline V gene, CDR1 is SGHTA and CDR2 is FQGNSA. Trimming took off 2 bases at V and 0 bases at J, with 13 bases between the two ends. The CDR3 contains 16 residues. The DNA for the CDR3 is TGTGCCAGCAGCTTAACCGGAGTGCGAGCTAACTATGGCTACACCTTC. This encodes CASSLTGVRANYGYTF.

V and J are TRBV30 and TRBJ2-6; D is ambiguous. Germline V lookup: CDR1 GTSNPN, CDR2 SVGIG (reference sequence). This CDR3 has 17 residues. V lost 2 bases, J lost 0 bases, and 14 bases lay in between. The CDR3 protein is CAWSTARMSSGANVLTF. The DNA of the CDR3 is TGTGCCTGGAGTACCGCCAGGATGAGCTCTGGGGCCAACGTCCTGACTTTC.

V is TRBV30 and J is TRBJ2-7; TRBD2 is a possible D gene (6 bases). The CDR3 length is 13 residues. Germline V CDR1 and CDR2: GTSNPN, SVGIG (reference sequence). Trimming pared 3 bases from V and 1 base from J, leaving 10 bases between. CDR3 DNA: TGTGCCTGGAGGCCTAGCGTTTCCTACGAGCAGTACTTC. It specifies CAWRPSVSYEQYF.

V usage is TRBV7-2 and J usage is TRBJ1-3, with TRBD1 as a possible D gene (6 bases). Germline assignment: CDR1 SGHTA and CDR2 FQGNSA. The CDR3 consists of 15 residues. Between the trimmed V and J ends, which lost 5 bases and 2 bases, there was a span of 13 bases. CDR3 nucleotides: TGTGCCAGCAGCCCGCTTCAGGGGACTGGAAACACCATATATTTT. Amino acids: CASSPLQGTGNTIYF.

The chain couples TRBV7-8 to TRBJ2-7; 10 nucleotides line up with TRBD2. The CDR3 contains 15 residues. V lost 6 bases, J lost 2 bases, and 7 bases stayed unmatched. CDR1 and CDR2 (germline): SGHVS, FQNEAQ. CDR3: CASRTGLAEAYEQYF. DNA of the CDR3: TGTGCCAGCAGAACCGGACTAGCGGAGGCCTACGAGCAGTACTTC.

This rearrangement joins TRBV5-4 to TRBJ2-2; 7 nucleotides match TRBD2. The ends lost 0 bases at V and 4 bases at J; junction bases unmatched: 6. Germline V lookup: CDR1 SGHNT, CDR2 YYREEE (reference sequence). The CDR3 sequence is 16 residues long. As DNA, the CDR3 is TGTGCCAGCAGCTTGGCGGCTAGCGGAATCACCGGGGAGCTGTTTTTT. Translating it yields CASSLAASGITGELFF.

The chain recombines TRBV11-2 with TRBJ2-7; 7 nucleotides match TRBD1. The CDR3 runs 17 residues. Germline CDR1 is SGHAT and CDR2 is FQNNGV. V shed 3 bases and J 2 bases; nucleotides not matched to a gene: 13. The CDR3 protein is CASSFGTAYRWAYEQYF. CDR3 coding DNA: TGTGCCAGCAGCTTCGGGACAGCCTACCGTTGGGCCTACGAGCAGTACTTC. The whole variable domain, remainder taken from reference TRBV11-2 and TRBJ2-7, is EAGVAQSPRYKIIEKRQSVAFWCNPISGHATLYWYQQILGQGPKLLIQFQNNGVVDDSQLPKDRFSAERLKGVDSTLKIQPAKLEDSAVYLCASSFGTAYRWAYEQYFGPGTRLTVT.

This chain links TRBV19 with TRBJ2-6; 14 bases are shared with TRBD2. Germline-derived CDR1 and CDR2 are LNHDA and SQIVND (reference sequence). V dropped 0 bases and J dropped 1; count of bases not matched to a gene: 2. The CDR3 runs 19 residues. CDR3 sequence: CASSIDGLAGGSGANVLTF. CDR3 DNA sequence: TGTGCCAGTAGTATAGATGGACTAGCGGGAGGTTCTGGGGCCAACGTCCTGACTTTC.

This clone showed up just once. This chain links TRBV29-1 with TRBJ1-3; D unresolved. Looked up from germline, CDR1 is SQVTM and CDR2 is ANQGSEA. The CDR3 contains 15 residues. The V and J ends lost 4 bases and 0 bases respectively, with 13 bases between them. The CDR3: CSVGERRPSGNTIYF. DNA of the CDR3: TGCAGCGTTGGGGAACGGAGGCCCTCTGGAAACACCATATATTTT.

The chain employs TRBV7-2 and TRBJ1-1, with a weak D call TRBD1 (6 bases). V was pared by 0 bases and J by 3 bases, with 11 bases between. Germline V gene data show CDR1 as SGHTA and CDR2 as FQGNSA. CDR3 length: 15 amino acids. The CDR3 coding sequence is TGTGCCAGCAGCTTAGCTATGACAGGAGACACTGAAGCTTTCTTT. The encoded protein is CASSLAMTGDTEAFF.

In DNA form, the CDR3 reads TGTGCCAGCAGTTACGGGAGGGCCGGTAGCTCCTACGAGCAGTACTTC. It specifies CASSYGRAGSSYEQYF. The rearrangement uses TRBV6-5 and TRBJ2-7, with 7 nucleotides matching TRBD2. After removal of 2 bases from V and 0 bases from J, the junction contained 7 bases not matched to a gene. Germline lookup yields CDR1 MNHEY and CDR2 SVGAGI. The CDR3 totals 16 residues.

This clone was picked up one time. The chain carries TRBV5-5 and TRBJ2-6; D may be TRBD2 (6 bases). The V end lost 4 bases, the J end lost 0 bases, and 14 bases lay between the germline ends. The germline V gene encodes CDR1 SGHKS and CDR2 YYEKEE (reference sequence). This CDR3 spans 17 amino acids. The CDR3 loop is CASSRTNPLSGANVLTF. CDR3 nucleotides: TGTGCCAGCAGCCGGACTAACCCCCTCTCTGGGGCCAACGTCCTGACTTTC. Full variable domain (remainder filled in from reference TRBV5-5 and TRBJ2-6): DAGVTQSPTHLIKTRGQQVTLRCSPISGHKSVSWYQQVLGQGPQFIFQYYEKEERGRGNFPDRFSARQFPNYSSELNVNALLLGDSALYLCASSRTNPLSGANVLTFGAGSRLTVL.

J is TRBJ1-1 and V is TRBV6-5, with unresolved D. Germline lookup yields CDR1 MNHEY and CDR2 SVGAGI. Between the trimmed V and J ends, which lost 0 bases and 3 bases, there was a span of 8 bases. The CDR3 runs 14 residues. In DNA form, the CDR3 reads TGTGCCAGCAGTTACTCGAGCCTTGACACTGAAGCTTTCTTT. It translates to CASSYSSLDTEAFF.

This clone was seen once. The chain uses TRBV19 and TRBJ1-1; tentative D call: TRBD1 (5 bases). CDR1 LNHDA and CDR2 SQIVND come from the germline V gene (reference sequence). The CDR3 extends over 15 amino acids. Trimming shortened V by 6 bases and J by 1 base, and 15 bases separated the two germline ends. Here the CDR3 DNA reads TGTGCCAGTAGACGGGGGGACGGGCCGAACACTGAAGCTTTCTTT. It codes for CASRRGDGPNTEAFF.